Below, one T cell receptor (beta chain) is given with its context. The data derive from a study of blood T cell repertoires in COVID-19. V lost 7 bases and J 9 bases, leaving 13 bases between the germline ends. Germline lookup yields CDR1 LNHDA and CDR2 SQIVND (reference sequence). CDR3 length equals 13 residues. The data were produced by immunoSEQ multiplex PCR, yet TCRdb's version contains in-frame clones alone and is incomplete. Here the sample spans about 120,000 clones, 70% to 90% being singletons. The sequence was collected from a man in his sixties with acute or convalescent COVID-19. This chain links TRBV19 with TRBJ1-6; the D gene is possibly TRBD1 (6 bases). What was sequenced was peripheral blood. The CDR3: CASTDRRGSPLHF. The CDR3 nucleotides read TGTGCCAGTACCGACAGGCGCGGTTCACCCCTCCACTTT.